This note documents a single T cell receptor (beta chain) sequence. The entry originates in a study of blood T cell repertoires in COVID-19. The CDR3 is 15 amino acids. Trimming left V 3 bases short and J 0 bases short, with 12 bases between. CDR1 MNHNS and CDR2 SASEGT come from the germline V gene. TCRdb's table, derived via immunoSEQ multiplex PCR, lists solely in-frame clones and lacks some. In the table there are under 250,000 clones, 83% of which are singletons. Material for sequencing was peripheral blood. This chain uses TRBV6-1 with TRBJ2-7; unclear D gene. This TCR derives from a woman aged 40 to 50 with active or convalescent COVID-19. This CDR3 is CASSDVFGDSYEQYF. The CDR3 coding sequence is TGTGCCAGCAGTGACGTATTCGGTGACTCCTACGAGCAGTACTTC.